These 20 T cell receptor beta chains were all obtained from the same sample, sequenced in a study of beta chain features in type 1 diabetes. Investigators reverse transcribed all isolated RNA, so they sequenced expressed TCRB transcripts. The data were produced by immunoSEQ multiplex PCR, yet TCRdb's version contains in-frame clones alone and is incomplete. The sample includes around 430,000 clones, roughly 30% of them seen just once. Sequenced sample: naive CD4+ T cells from blood. These receptors all come from a man aged 18-30 years in good health.

The genes are TRBV7-9 and TRBJ2-3; perhaps TRBD1 as D (6 bases). The CDR3 length is 15 residues. V lost 4 bases, J lost 2 bases, and 13 bases lay in between. Germline CDR1 SEHNR, CDR2 FQNEAQ (reference sequence). For the CDR3, the DNA is TGTGCCAGCAGCTACGAAGGACAGTTCACAGATACGCAGTATTTT. Protein sequence: CASSYEGQFTDTQYF.

This clone has just a few counts. The chain links TRBV30 to TRBJ1-5; D uncertain. Germline V lookup: CDR1 GTSNPN, CDR2 SVGIG (reference sequence). V was cut by 0 bases and J by 4 bases, with 10 bases left in between. The CDR3 length is 14 residues. DNA for the CDR3: TGTGCCTGGAGTGTGGTTGGGGTAAATCAGCCCCAGCATTTT. Translated: CAWSVVGVNQPQHF.

This clone was found once. The rearrangement links TRBV5-1 to TRBJ2-7, with 7 bases lining up with TRBD2. The CDR3 covers 14 residues. CDR1 is SGHRS and CDR2 is YFSETQ in the germline V gene. With V trimmed by 4 bases and J by 4 bases, 8 bases remained unmatched. CDR3 in DNA: TGCGCCAGCAGCAACCCTAGCGGTCCGTACGAGCAGTACTTC. It is translated as CASSNPSGPYEQYF.

The chain has TRBV14 and TRBJ2-3; D is undetermined. The germline CDR1 and CDR2 sequences are SGHDN and FVKESK. V was clipped by 3 bases and J by 8 bases, with 15 bases between them. This CDR3 spans 14 amino acids. The CDR3 sequence: CASSQKGTIPTQYF. DNA for the CDR3: TGTGCCAGCAGCCAGAAGGGCACAATCCCTACGCAGTATTTT.

This chain uses TRBV5-1 with TRBJ2-7; 10 nucleotides agree with TRBD1. This CDR3 has 16 residues. The V segment lost 2 bases and the J segment 1 base; nucleotides outside the gene matches: 6. The germline CDR1 and CDR2 sequences are SGHRS and YFSETQ. This chain's CDR3 is CASSFPPGQGSYEQYF. As DNA, the CDR3 is TGCGCCAGCAGCTTCCCCCCGGGACAGGGGTCCTACGAGCAGTACTTC. Filled out from reference TRBV5-1 and TRBJ2-7, the complete variable domain reads KAGVTQTPRYLIKTRGQQVTLSCSPISGHRSVSWYQQTPGQGLQFLFEYFSETQRNKGNFPGRFSGRQFSNSRSEMNVSTLELGDSALYLCASSFPPGQGSYEQYFGPGTRLTVT.

On this clone itself: In the same sample, other DNA sequences code for this CDR3. The chain has TRBV6-5 and TRBJ2-3; TRBD1 aligns across 8 bases. Germline CDR1 reads MNHEY; CDR2 reads SVGAGI. This CDR3 comprises 15 residues. The junction had 2 bases not matched to a gene; V was cut back by 0 bases and J by 3 bases. CDR3 in amino acids: CASSYSGQGTDTQYF. The CDR3 nucleotides read TGTGCCAGCAGTTACTCTGGACAGGGAACAGATACGCAGTATTTT.

The chain recombines TRBV5-4 with TRBJ2-5; D gene uncertain. CDR1 and CDR2 from the germline V gene are SGHNT and YYREEE (reference sequence). Trimming removed 4 bases from V and 1 base from J, with 8 bases in between. This CDR3 is 13 amino acids long. For the CDR3, the DNA is TGTGCCAGCAGCCGGGCCGCCCAAGAGACCCAGTACTTC. Its translation is CASSRAAQETQYF.

This chain connects TRBV7-9 to TRBJ2-1, with D possibly TRBD1 on 5 matching bases. The CDR3 sequence is 12 residues long. Germline V gives CDR1 SEHNR, CDR2 FQNEAQ (reference sequence). The V and J ends lost 5 bases and 10 bases respectively, with 12 bases between them. The CDR3 protein is CASSALHREQFF. DNA of the CDR3: TGTGCCAGCAGCGCCCTGCACAGGGAGCAGTTCTTC.

The chain couples TRBV25-1 to TRBJ2-7; TRBD1 aligns across 8 bases. J was trimmed by 3 bases and V by 8 bases; bases with no gene match: 3. CDR1 is MGHDK, CDR2 SYGVNS, per germline. The CDR3 covers 12 residues. Written as DNA, the CDR3 is TGTGCCAGCGGACAGGGTCACTACGAGCAGTACTTC. Protein product: CASGQGHYEQYF.

CDR3 residues: CASRRDRTPSYEQYF. CDR3 in DNA: TGTGCCAGCAGACGCGACAGGACCCCGTCCTACGAGCAGTACTTC. V usage is TRBV7-2 and J usage is TRBJ2-7; weak D call: TRBD1 (6 bases). Germline CDR1 is SGHTA and CDR2 is FQGNSA. With 6 bases removed from V and 1 base from J, the gap between germline ends came to 16 bases. The CDR3 covers 15 residues.

This clone was observed a handful of times. In DNA, the CDR3 is TGCAGCGTTCGACAGGGGATCTCCTACGAGCAGTACTTC. Translated: CSVRQGISYEQYF. The chain couples TRBV29-1 to TRBJ2-7, with 8 bases lining up with TRBD1. Per germline, CDR1 SQVTM and CDR2 ANQGSEA. This CDR3 has 13 residues. V shed 5 bases, J shed 0 bases, and the junction held 3 bases outside the gene matches.

The chain is built from TRBV4-1 and TRBJ2-1; D unresolved. The CDR3 length is 17 residues. Germline V gene data show CDR1 as MGHRA and CDR2 as YSYEKL. Trimming removed 4 bases at V and 0 bases at J, with 16 bases between. CDR3 protein: CASSRNPIRSSYNEQFF. CDR3 nucleotide sequence: TGCGCCAGCAGCCGAAACCCAATAAGAAGCTCCTACAATGAGCAGTTCTTC.

J is TRBJ2-5 and V is TRBV2; D perhaps matches TRBD2 (6 bases). The CDR3 consists of 15 residues. The V gene lost 3 bases and the J gene lost 1 base, with 12 bases spanning the gap. Germline loops: CDR1 SNHLY, CDR2 FYNNEI. The CDR3 loop reads CASSDLGAGQETQYF. As DNA, the CDR3 is TGTGCCAGCAGTGACCTGGGAGCGGGCCAAGAGACCCAGTACTTC.

The J gene is TRBJ2-7, the V gene TRBV7-3, with D uncertain. CDR1 is SGHTA, CDR2 FQGTGA, per germline. The V gene lost 1 base and the J gene lost 5 bases, with 12 bases spanning the gap. This CDR3 spans 14 amino acids. The CDR3 DNA reads as TGTGCCAGCAGCTTAAGTGCCGGGTACGACGAGCAGTACTTC. The encoded protein is CASSLSAGYDEQYF.

The chain recombines TRBV5-4 with TRBJ2-7; a weak D match, TRBD1 (5 bases). Germline values: CDR1 SGHNT, CDR2 YYREEE (reference sequence). The V gene lost 4 bases and the J gene lost 3 bases, with 5 bases spanning the gap. CDR3 length: 11 amino acids. The DNA for the CDR3 is TGTGCCAGCAGCAGGGGCTACGAGCAGTACTTC. Residues: CASSRGYEQYF.

The V call is TRBV29-1, the J call TRBJ2-7, with 10 bases aligning to TRBD2. CDR1 and CDR2 from the germline V gene are SQVTM and ANQGSEA. With 4 bases clipped from V and 5 bases from J, the junction kept 5 bases outside the gene matches. The CDR3 spans 13 residues. The CDR3 DNA sequence: TGCAGCGTTGCTCTAGCGGGAGTCAACGAGCAGTACTTC. Protein sequence: CSVALAGVNEQYF.

This clone appeared a few times. V is TRBV10-3 and J is TRBJ2-5, with no clear D. The germline CDR1 and CDR2 sequences are ENHRY and SYGVKD. The CDR3 is 13 residues long. V was trimmed by 3 bases and J by 3 bases, leaving 8 bases between them. In DNA, the CDR3 is TGTGCCATCAGTGAACGGTGGGAAGAGACCCAGTACTTC. Translation: CAISERWEETQYF.

The rearrangement links TRBV5-1 to TRBJ2-5; D may be TRBD2 (5 bases). The CDR3 totals 13 residues. CDR1 is SGHRS and CDR2 is YFSETQ in the germline V gene. V gave up 4 bases and J gave up 5 bases, with 12 bases separating them. The CDR3 coding sequence is TGCGCCAGCAGCCCAGACACGGGGGAGACCCAGTACTTC. Amino acid sequence: CASSPDTGETQYF.

This clone was observed a handful of times. This chain uses TRBV4-2 with TRBJ2-7; the match to TRBD1 covers 8 bases. Germline CDR1 reads LGHNA; CDR2 reads YNFKEQ. The CDR3 is 14 residues long. With 4 bases clipped from V and 2 bases from J, the junction kept 4 bases outside the gene matches. The DNA of the CDR3 is TGTGCCAGCAGCCCCAGGACAGGGACCTACGAGCAGTACTTC. This gives the protein CASSPRTGTYEQYF.

This clone was detected a few times. The rearrangement uses TRBV4-3 and TRBJ2-1; TRBD2 matches 8 bases. This CDR3 has 18 residues. Germline loops: CDR1 LGHNA, CDR2 YSLEER. After removal of 0 bases from V and 4 bases from J, the junction contained 11 bases not matched to a gene. As DNA, the CDR3 is TGCGCCAGCAGCCAAGAGCCCGGCTTAGCGGGGTCTTACAATGAGCAGTTCTTC. Translated: CASSQEPGLAGSYNEQFF.